Listed here are 17 T cell receptor beta chains from one sample, sequenced in a study of blood T cells in healthy people across ages. With a J-beta primer mix and a sample-barcoded 5' primer, a second PCR ran about 7 to 11 cycles. TCRdb reprocessed the 5' RACE reads via MiXCR and lists one record per CDR3 protein. The repertoire holds 910,000 or so distinct CDR3 sequences, with approximately 50% as singletons. The material sequenced was blood. The receptors derive from a woman aged 60-75 years in good health.

This clonotype was observed many times. The V gene is TRBV6-6, the J gene TRBJ1-5, with TRBD1 matching 10 bases. Germline V CDR1 and CDR2: MNHNY, SVGAGI (reference sequence). J lost 9 bases, V lost 5 bases, and 10 bases had no gene match. The CDR3 is made up of 15 amino acids. The CDR3 region is CASSTLGTGVRPQHF. CDR3 DNA sequence: TGTGCCAGCAGTACGCTCGGGACAGGGGTACGGCCCCAGCATTTT.

V and J are TRBV12-3 or TRBV12-4 and TRBJ2-4; the D gene is possibly TRBD2 (7 bases). The DNA end favors TRBJ2-7, so the J call may be wrong. The CDR3 consists of 12 residues. DNA of the CDR3: TGTGCCAGCGGTGCGGGGGCGGGCGAGCAGTACTTC. It is translated as CASGAGAGEQYF.

In this sample, this clonotype turned up a few times. This chain uses TRBV28 with TRBJ2-7; no reliable D call. There are 12 residues in the CDR3. Germline V gene data show CDR1 as MDHEN and CDR2 as SYDVKM. The V end lost 3 bases, the J end lost 5 bases, and 8 bases lay between the germline ends. The CDR3 coding sequence is TGTGCCAGCAGTTTTAGGGCGAACGAGCAGTACTTC. This encodes CASSFRANEQYF. Combining the CDR3 with reference TRBV28 and TRBJ2-7 gives the whole variable domain DVKVTQSSRYLVKRTGEKVFLECVQDMDHENMFWYRQDPGLGLRLIYFSYDVKMKEKGDIPEGYSVSREKKERFSLILESASTNQTSMYLCASSFRANEQYFGPGTRLTVT.

J is TRBJ2-5 and V is TRBV28, with no clear D. The germline V gene has CDR1 MDHEN and CDR2 SYDVKM. The V end was cut by 4 bases, the J end by 2 bases, with 17 bases between. The CDR3 is 16 amino acids. CDR3 in DNA: TGTGCCAGCAGTTATTTGTCCGGCGGATCTCAAGAGACCCAGTACTTC. Amino acid sequence: CASSYLSGGSQETQYF.

The rearrangement uses TRBV27 and TRBJ2-1; TRBD2 matches 7 bases. With 2 bases clipped from V and 5 bases from J, the junction kept 3 bases outside the gene matches. Germline-derived CDR1 and CDR2 are MNHEY and SMNVEV (reference sequence). The CDR3 is made up of 14 amino acids. CDR3 bases: TGTGCCAGCAGTTTAGGTGGGGGGGACAATGAGCAGTTCTTC. Its protein product is CASSLGGGDNEQFF.

This clonotype was seen just once. The chain links TRBV6-1 to TRBJ2-5, with D unclear. Germline CDR1 MNHNS, CDR2 SASEGT. The CDR3 runs 14 residues. V lost 6 bases and J lost 11, with 22 bases in between. The CDR3 is CASSETTGSFEQYF. The CDR3 DNA is TGTGCCAGCAGCGAAACTACCGGATCGTTTGAGCAGTACTTC.

V gene TRBV12-3 or TRBV12-4 combines with J gene TRBJ2-7, with a weak D call TRBD1 (6 bases). V lost 6 bases to trimming and J lost 3 bases, with 15 bases between them. This CDR3 is built from 14 residues. This CDR3 is CASRNTGLGYEQYF. For the CDR3, the DNA is TGTGCCAGCAGAAATACAGGGTTAGGCTACGAGCAGTACTTC.

A single count supports this clonotype. The J gene is TRBJ1-2, the V gene TRBV28, with a tentative D call TRBD1 (5 bases). Germline CDR1 and CDR2: MDHEN and SYDVKM. This CDR3 is 13 amino acids long. V was clipped by 5 bases and J by 10 bases, with 17 bases between them. The CDR3 sequence is CASSLRVGDDYTF. The DNA for the CDR3 is TGTGCCAGCAGTCTCAGGGTAGGAGATGACTACACCTTC.

This clonotype was detected many times. One junction end disagrees with the germline gene, perhaps due to a read error. This rearrangement joins TRBV27 to TRBJ2-1; D is possibly TRBD1 (5 bases). The CDR3 has 12 amino acids. Germline V gene sequence: CDR1 MNHEY, CDR2 SMNVEV (reference sequence). The CDR3 nucleotides read TGCGCCAGCAGCTTATTAGGGGATGAGCAGTTCTTC. It specifies CASSLLGDEQFF.

Ten or more counts support this clonotype. The rearrangement links TRBV6-5 to TRBJ2-7; 11 bases map to TRBD2. Per the germline V gene, CDR1 is MNHEY and CDR2 is SVGAGI. CDR3 size: 14 residues. V lost 2 bases, J lost 6 bases, and 3 bases stayed unmatched. The CDR3 is CASSYGGTSGEQYF. As DNA, the CDR3 is TGTGCCAGCAGTTACGGGGGGACTAGCGGCGAGCAGTACTTC.

The chain links TRBV5-1 to TRBJ1-6; the D is unclear. The CDR3 loop spans 15 amino acids. CDR1 and CDR2 from the germline V gene are SGHRS and YFSETQ. V lost 4 bases to trimming and J lost 11 bases, with 19 bases between them. The CDR3 protein is CASSEELLGIAPLHF. The CDR3 bases are TGCGCCAGCAGCGAGGAACTGCTGGGGATCGCACCCCTCCACTTT.

This clonotype was counted a few times. This chain uses TRBV6-2 or TRBV6-3 with TRBJ2-7, with a possible D match to TRBD2 (6 bases). In germline, CDR1 is MNHEY, CDR2 SVGEGT. Deletions cut 2 bases from V and 1 base from J, with 12 bases between. The CDR3 spans 15 residues. The CDR3 DNA follows: TGTGCCAGCAGTTACGGGGGACTTCCTTCCTACGAGCAGTACTTC. Amino acid sequence: CASSYGGLPSYEQYF.

This clonotype has more than one count but fewer than ten. The chain joins TRBV12-3 or TRBV12-4 to TRBJ2-3; D gene unclear. The V end was cut by 5 bases, the J end by 8 bases, with 8 bases between. CDR3 length equals 11 residues. The CDR3 DNA reads TGTGCCAGCAGTGTTATCGGTACGCAGTATTTT. Translation: CASSVIGTQYF.

The V and J genes are TRBV7-2 and TRBJ2-3; 7 bases fit TRBD2. Germline V gene data show CDR1 as SGHTA and CDR2 as FQGNSA. With V trimmed by 3 bases and J by 2 bases, 8 bases remained unmatched. The CDR3 is made up of 16 amino acids. For the CDR3, the DNA is TGTGCCAGCAGCTTGAGGATAGCGGGCCACACAGATACGCAGTATTTT. Protein sequence: CASSLRIAGHTDTQYF.

There are a few counts of this clonotype. The chain combines TRBV12-3 or TRBV12-4 with TRBJ1-4; 7 bases align to TRBD1. The CDR3 is 14 amino acids. The ends lost 6 bases at V and 6 bases at J; junction bases unmatched: 7. CDR3 loop: CASRRQGWDEKLFF. The CDR3 nucleotides read TGTGCCAGCAGAAGACAGGGTTGGGATGAAAAACTGTTTTTT.

Turning to this clonotype: A junction boundary mismatches the germline segment, possibly from a read error. This sequence joins TRBV10-3 and TRBJ2-3; 7 bases align to TRBD1. The CDR3 is 15 amino acids. Germline CDR1 ENHRY, CDR2 SYGVKD. The chain's CDR3 is CAISPQGSSTDTQYF. The CDR3 nucleotides are TGTGCCATCAGCCCACAGGGGTCTAGCACTGATACGCAGTATTTT.

This clonotype has more than one count but fewer than ten. The chain combines TRBV6-6 with TRBJ2-7; D is tentatively TRBD1 or TRBD2 (5 bases each). This CDR3 region has 14 residues. Trimming cost V 5 bases and J 3 bases, with 14 bases left between them. Germline-derived CDR1 and CDR2 are MNHNY and SVGAGI (reference sequence). The CDR3 region has the DNA TGTGCCAGCAGTACCCGGGACGCTTTCTACGAGCAGTACTTC. It translates to CASSTRDAFYEQYF.